The 18 T cell receptor beta chains listed next were all sequenced from one sample in a study of shared clonotypes between healthy human individuals. Clones were sequenced by immunoSEQ multiplex PCR, and TCRdb holds only the in-frame ones, with some missing. The sample has some 2,500,000 clones, approximately 93% seen once. The sequencing input was naive CD4+ T cells from PBMCs. Indicated subset: CD45RA+ positively selected. Receptors were obtained from a man aged 18 to 30 in good health. Some clones in this sample may be carry-over from other donors' samples.

The V gene is TRBV5-4, the J gene TRBJ2-1; weak D call: TRBD2 (6 bases). The germline CDR1 and CDR2 sequences are SGHNT and YYREEE (reference sequence). The CDR3 runs 16 residues. Trimming took 4 bases from V and 1 from J, leaving 15 bases between them. CDR3 coding DNA: TGTGCCAGCAGCCCTGAGCTAGCGAGTTCCTACAATGAGCAGTTCTTC. Protein product: CASSPELASSYNEQFF.

The rearrangement uses TRBV18 and TRBJ2-3, with D hard to call. Trimming left V 1 base short and J 5 bases short, with 7 bases between. CDR1 and CDR2 (germline): KGHSH, LQKENI. The CDR3 consists of 13 residues. CDR3 nucleotides: TGTGCCAGCTCACCACGGTGGGGAGATACGCAGTATTTT. Protein product: CASSPRWGDTQYF.

The rearrangement links TRBV15 to TRBJ1-1, with D unclear. The V and J ends lost 7 bases and 1 base respectively, with 16 bases between them. The CDR3 totals 15 residues. Germline values: CDR1 LNHNV, CDR2 YYDKDF (reference sequence). CDR3 protein: CATTLGQIPNTEAFF. The CDR3 DNA sequence: TGTGCCACCACCTTGGGTCAAATCCCGAACACTGAAGCTTTCTTT.

A few counts support this clone. The sample contains more than one DNA sequence encoding this CDR3. This chain joins TRBV5-1 and TRBJ2-3, with D hard to call. CDR1 is SGHRS and CDR2 is YFSETQ in the germline V gene. V was shortened by 0 bases and J by 2 bases, with 1 base between the two germline ends. The CDR3 contains 12 residues. In DNA, the CDR3 is TGCGCCAGCAGCTTGGCCACAGATACGCAGTATTTT. Encoded protein: CASSLATDTQYF. Complete variable domain (other parts from reference TRBV5-1 and TRBJ2-3): KAGVTQTPRYLIKTRGQQVTLSCSPISGHRSVSWYQQTPGQGLQFLFEYFSETQRNKGNFPGRFSGRQFSNSRSEMNVSTLELGDSALYLCASSLATDTQYFGPGTRLTVL.

V gene TRBV5-1 combines with J gene TRBJ2-2; possible D gene TRBD1, 5 bases. The CDR3 runs to 13 residues. Germline loops: CDR1 SGHRS, CDR2 YFSETQ. Trimming took off 4 bases at V and 3 bases at J, with 7 bases between the two ends. CDR3 in DNA: TGCGCCAGCAGCCCAGGGTACACCGGGGAGCTGTTTTTT. Translated, it gives CASSPGYTGELFF.

V and J are TRBV12-5 and TRBJ2-5; D perhaps matches TRBD2 (5 bases). CDR1 is LGHNT, CDR2 FRNRAP, per germline. There are 19 residues in the CDR3. With 0 bases removed from V and 1 base from J, the gap between germline ends came to 21 bases. The CDR3 spells CASGLVDPASLMVQETQYF. In DNA form, the CDR3 reads TGTGCTAGTGGTTTGGTAGATCCGGCTAGCCTAATGGTCCAAGAGACCCAGTACTTC.

V gene TRBV4-1 combines with J gene TRBJ1-2; tentatively, D is TRBD1 (6 bases). Trimming pared 3 bases from V and 7 bases from J, leaving 27 bases between. CDR1 and CDR2 (germline): MGHRA, YSYEKL. CDR3 size: 18 residues. The CDR3 sequence: CASSQVRTATTAVAGYTF. The CDR3 DNA is TGCGCCAGCAGCCAGGTTAGGACAGCGACTACGGCAGTGGCTGGCTACACCTTC.

The chain is built from TRBV18 and TRBJ2-7; D may be TRBD1 or TRBD2 (5 bases each). Trimming removed 6 bases from V and 0 bases from J, with 18 bases in between. Germline CDR1 and CDR2: KGHSH and LQKENI. This CDR3 is built from 16 residues. The CDR3 reads CASSRKGRTSSYEQYF. As DNA, the CDR3 is TGTGCCAGCTCCCGAAAGGGACGGACGAGCTCCTACGAGCAGTACTTC.

As to this clone: The sample carries other DNA sequences with the same CDR3. The chain carries TRBV5-4 and TRBJ2-3, with D uncertain. There are 13 residues in the CDR3. Germline CDR1 reads SGHNT; CDR2 reads YYREEE (reference sequence). The V and J ends lost 1 base and 3 bases respectively, with 6 bases between them. CDR3 region: CASSLSGTDTQYF. Here the CDR3 DNA reads TGTGCCAGCAGCTTGTCCGGGACAGATACGCAGTATTTT.

The rearrangement uses TRBV15 and TRBJ2-1; D assignment may be TRBD1 or TRBD2 (5 bases each). CDR1 and CDR2 (germline): LNHNV, YYDKDF (reference sequence). This CDR3 contains 15 residues. V was pared by 5 bases and J by 3 bases, with 14 bases between. This CDR3 is CATSHGDARYNEQFF. In nucleotides, the CDR3 is TGTGCCACCAGCCACGGGGACGCTCGCTACAATGAGCAGTTCTTC.

The rearrangement links TRBV7-2 to TRBJ2-2; TRBD1 aligns across 11 bases. Trimming at V came to 9 bases and at J to 4 bases, leaving 10 bases not matched to a gene. Per the germline V gene, CDR1 is SGHTA and CDR2 is FQGNSA. This CDR3 has 16 residues. Here the CDR3 reads CARRVPGTGGTGELFF. The CDR3 bases are TGTGCCAGGCGGGTACCTGGGACAGGGGGCACCGGGGAGCTGTTTTTT.

This chain joins TRBV7-6 and TRBJ2-5; tentative D call: TRBD2 (5 bases). The V end was cut by 3 bases, the J end by 3 bases, with 11 bases between. Germline V gives CDR1 SGHVS, CDR2 FNYEAQ. CDR3 size: 14 residues. The CDR3 sequence: CASSLRAGEETQYF. As DNA, the CDR3 is TGTGCCAGCAGCTTGCGGGCCGGGGAAGAGACCCAGTACTTC. The full variable domain, with the rest looked up from reference TRBV7-6 and TRBJ2-5, is GAGVSQSPRYKVTKRGQDVALRCDPISGHVSLYWYRQALGQGPEFLTYFNYEAQQDKSGLPNDRFSAERPEGSISTLTIQRTEQRDSAMYRCASSLRAGEETQYFGPGTRLLVL.

The chain is built from TRBV28 and TRBJ2-7, with 8 bases that match TRBD1. Per the germline V gene, CDR1 is MDHEN and CDR2 is SYDVKM. Trimming at V came to 5 bases and at J to 3 bases, leaving 3 bases not matched to a gene. The CDR3 extends over 13 amino acids. The CDR3 reads CASSPGGHYEQYF. The CDR3 DNA is TGTGCCAGCAGTCCAGGGGGCCACTACGAGCAGTACTTC.

This clone was detected only once. J is TRBJ2-5 and V is TRBV7-6; 10 bases match TRBD1. The CDR3 runs to 15 residues. Germline lookup yields CDR1 SGHVS and CDR2 FNYEAQ. The ends lost 6 bases at V and 5 bases at J; junction bases unmatched: 9. Here the CDR3 DNA reads TGTGCCAGCAGTCCCGACAGGGGGCGGGGGGAGACCCAGTACTTC. It specifies CASSPDRGRGETQYF.

This sequence joins TRBV15 and TRBJ2-4; D might be TRBD1 (6 bases). The V end was cut by 1 base, the J end by 2 bases, with 24 bases between. Germline V gene sequence: CDR1 LNHNV, CDR2 YYDKDF (reference sequence). The CDR3 totals 20 residues. CDR3 nucleotides: TGTGCCACCAGCAGAGGTCCTAGGGGGTACCCCATCACCTCCAAAAACATTCAGTACTTC. It translates to CATSRGPRGYPITSKNIQYF.

The table lists this clone with a count of one. The gene calls are TRBV7-2 and TRBJ1-3; 8 bases are shared with TRBD1. Germline values: CDR1 SGHTA, CDR2 FQGNSA. The CDR3 totals 16 residues. Trimming cost V 7 bases and J 0 bases; bases outside gene matches: 8. CDR3 nucleotides: TGTGCCAGCAACAGACAGGGGCGACTCTCTGGAAACACCATATATTTT. Its protein is CASNRQGRLSGNTIYF.

The count of this clone is one. The chain recombines TRBV11-1 with TRBJ2-7; D is undetermined. Germline CDR1 SGHAT, CDR2 FQDESV (reference sequence). The V end lost 5 bases, the J end lost 3 bases, and 5 bases lay between the germline ends. This CDR3 has 11 amino acids. The chain's CDR3 is CASSGLYEQYF. The CDR3 DNA reads TGTGCCAGCAGCGGTCTCTACGAGCAGTACTTC.

The chain employs TRBV5-1 and TRBJ2-1; a possible D gene is TRBD2 (7 bases). The CDR3 spans 11 residues. CDR1 is SGHRS, CDR2 YFSETQ, per germline. The germline V and J ends were trimmed by 6 bases and 14 bases, with 15 bases remaining between them. The CDR3, as DNA: TGCGCCAGCAAACAACAGGGAGGGGAGTTCTTC. This codes for CASKQQGGEFF.